This T cell receptor beta chain was sequenced in a study of cytomegalovirus exposure and HLA in healthy donors. The overall study: Approximately 200 million T cells yielded under 130 million unique TCR beta sequences in earlier analysis.

Only a few counts were recorded for this clone. What it binds is unknown. PCR amplification relied on 60 Vbeta primers (plus 13 Jbeta primers). Repertoires were generated with immunoSEQ multiplex PCR, while TCRdb's copy carries only in-frame clones and drops some. The sample has 150,000 to 200,000 clones, over 75% seen once. Trimming removed 6 bases from V and 2 bases from J; junction bases left unmatched: 10. This CDR3 has 18 residues. Germline values: CDR1 MDHEN, CDR2 SYDVKM. Findings and caveats of the study: Most observed TCR sequences were rare, whereas some public TCRs were detected in many donors. The listing of roughly 160 TCR beta chains classed them as cytomegalovirus-associated.

The gene calls are TRBV28 and TRBJ2-3; 14 nucleotides agree with TRBD2. Sequences were obtained from PBMCs. This sequence was found in a man aged 18 to 30 in good health and CMV-seronegative. CDR3 in amino acids: CASRPGLAGGMITDTQYF. The DNA for the CDR3 is TGTGCCAGCAGACCTGGACTAGCGGGAGGCATGATCACAGATACGCAGTATTTT. Full variable domain (outside the CDR3, taken from reference TRBV28 and TRBJ2-3): DVKVTQSSRYLVKRTGEKVFLECVQDMDHENMFWYRQDPGLGLRLIYFSYDVKMKEKGDIPEGYSVSREKKERFSLILESASTNQTSMYLCASRPGLAGGMITDTQYFGPGTRLTVL.